The TCR beta chain described here comes from a study of identical twins. Notes on the study in general: For out-of-frame beta sequences, excess twin sharing was weaker. When twins shared out-of-frame alpha sequences, those sequences had excess low generation probability.

Each donor (without exception) was a healthy Caucasian. TCRdb ran MiXCR on the 5' RACE reads and lists one entry per CDR3 protein. The table records 200,000 to 250,000 distinct CDR3 sequences, more than 9.5% of them present only once. V was trimmed by 6 bases and J by 4 bases, leaving 10 bases between them. The CDR3 has 13 amino acids. This clonotype has just a few counts. Its target is not known. The sample also formed part of further work on yellow fever vaccine responses in identical twins.

The source material was memory (CD45RO+) T cells sorted from blood. The clonotype was recovered from a woman between 18 and 30 years old in good health. This chain joins TRBV12-3 or TRBV12-4 and TRBJ1-5, with D maybe TRBD1 (6 bases). The CDR3 nucleotides read TGTGCCAGCAGGGTCGGGACAAATCAGCCCCAGCATTTT. It codes for CASRVGTNQPQHF.